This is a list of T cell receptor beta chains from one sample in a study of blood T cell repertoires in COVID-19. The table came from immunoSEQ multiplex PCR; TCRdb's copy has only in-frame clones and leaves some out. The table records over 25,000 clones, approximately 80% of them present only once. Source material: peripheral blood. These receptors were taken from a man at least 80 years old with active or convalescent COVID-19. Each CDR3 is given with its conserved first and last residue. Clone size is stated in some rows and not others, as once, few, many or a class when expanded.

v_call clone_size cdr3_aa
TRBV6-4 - CASSVDRGNTDTQYF
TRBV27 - CASSFRRQGPEAFF
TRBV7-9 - CAPSGQGNTIYF
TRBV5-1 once CASSPGSGRAGDTQYF
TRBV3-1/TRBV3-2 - CASSQATHSGNTIYF
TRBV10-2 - CASSESRGRGPQHF
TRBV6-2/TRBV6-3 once CASSYPSRRFELTDSNQPQHF
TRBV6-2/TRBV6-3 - CASSWSPGQPYNEQFF
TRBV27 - CASSPLTGNTEAFF
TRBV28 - CASNRPTEAFF
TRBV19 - CATRDTQYAGELFF
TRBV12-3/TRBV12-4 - CASSNSRYNERFF
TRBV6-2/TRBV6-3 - CASSYSSNQETQYF
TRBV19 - CASRALSGGHYNEQFF
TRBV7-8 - CASSSARTYSYNSPLHF
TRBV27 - CASSTRQGGYTF
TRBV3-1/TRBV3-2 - CASRLLSPFSDTQYF
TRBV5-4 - CASSLGQIYGYTF
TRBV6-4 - CASSDRAGELFF
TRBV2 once CASSDQGTGELFF
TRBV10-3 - CAISESGLAGGVFDSTDTQYF
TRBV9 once CASSVIDTSYNEQFF
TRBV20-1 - CSASGVGRDDGYTF
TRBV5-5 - CASSPPRVSGNTIYF
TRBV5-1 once CASSPRTGEGEKLFF
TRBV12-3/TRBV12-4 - CASSRDLGAEAFF
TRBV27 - CASSLTGAKTDTQYF
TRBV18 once CASSTGSGQTYEQYF
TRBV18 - CASSPGESTGGEYEQYF
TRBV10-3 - CAIRGDRDQPQHF
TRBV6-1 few CASSGPGQGAVQPQHF
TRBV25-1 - CASSFSDSGNTIYF
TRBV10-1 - CASSESAAGGTDTQYF
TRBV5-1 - CASSLGQGSNSPLHF
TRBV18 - CASSPSQQETQYF
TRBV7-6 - CASSSGQGNTIYF
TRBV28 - CASSLQGEGNTIYF
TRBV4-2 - CASSQSLSGRSGPDTQYF
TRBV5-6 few CASSLLGGDGAFF
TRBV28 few CASSYEAGGADTQYF
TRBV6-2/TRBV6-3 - CASSSSAYEQYF
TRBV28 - CASSLSGTGVSTNEKLFF
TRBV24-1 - CATSDSLWGGNNEQFF
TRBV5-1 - CASALRQGQSTDTQYF
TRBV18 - CASSWDRDQPQHF
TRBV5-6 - CASSSDRGGGELFF
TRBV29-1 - CSVVHLGATEAFF
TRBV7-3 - CASSLRGQGVTEAFF
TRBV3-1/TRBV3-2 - CASSQGTALSGNTIYF
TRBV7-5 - CARSSLAVSYNEQFF